This T cell receptor (beta chain) was identified in a study of response to subunit inactivated influenza vaccine. Looked up from germline, CDR1 is SGHTA and CDR2 is FQGNSA. This CDR3 has 12 residues. Trimming removed 4 bases at V and 5 bases at J, with 8 bases between. TCRdb processed the RT-PCR reads anew with MiXCR; each CDR3 protein has one entry. The sample has more than 450,000 distinct CDR3 sequences, about 12% seen once. Broader study findings: Few additional T cells are recruited per seasonal influenza vaccination, authors suggested.

Turning to this clonotype: Its specificity is not known.

Source: PBMCs from blood, taken on the day of vaccination. The sequence came from a man aged 45-60 years who received an inactivated influenza vaccine. The chain employs TRBV7-2 and TRBJ2-5, with no clear D. The CDR3 region is CASSSVSETQYF. DNA for the CDR3: TGTGCCAGCAGCTCCGTCTCGGAGACCCAGTACTTC.